A single T cell receptor beta chain is shown here with its context. Its matching antigen is unknown. CD45RO negativity and positive selection for CCR7 defined naive CD8 cells, a population that excluded terminally differentiated effector memory CD45RA+ cells. This specimen comes from a study of shared clonotypes between healthy human individuals. Broader study findings: Few donors limited the genetic and exposure-history diversity represented. Some naive CD4 clonotypes, approximately 4.5%, turned up in common across a handful of donors. The study sampled only blood, and tissue repertoires likely differ.

This table comes from immunoSEQ multiplex PCR, and its TCRdb copy is limited to in-frame clones, with some not included. The sample lists some 2,100,000 clones; roughly 91% were seen once. Germline V gene lookup returns CDR1 ENHRY and CDR2 SYGVKD. This CDR3 has 17 amino acids. The V end lost 3 bases, the J end lost 4 bases, and 18 bases lay between the germline ends. The receptor comes from a man between 18 and 35 years old in good health. Some clones in this sample may be carry-over from other donors' samples. The sample comprised naive CD8+ T cells from PBMCs. The chain is built from TRBV10-3 and TRBJ1-4; D perhaps matches TRBD1 (6 bases). CDR3 amino acids: CAISDPSRPGDNEKLFF. As DNA, the CDR3 is TGTGCCATCAGTGACCCGAGTCGCCCAGGGGATAATGAAAAACTGTTTTTT.